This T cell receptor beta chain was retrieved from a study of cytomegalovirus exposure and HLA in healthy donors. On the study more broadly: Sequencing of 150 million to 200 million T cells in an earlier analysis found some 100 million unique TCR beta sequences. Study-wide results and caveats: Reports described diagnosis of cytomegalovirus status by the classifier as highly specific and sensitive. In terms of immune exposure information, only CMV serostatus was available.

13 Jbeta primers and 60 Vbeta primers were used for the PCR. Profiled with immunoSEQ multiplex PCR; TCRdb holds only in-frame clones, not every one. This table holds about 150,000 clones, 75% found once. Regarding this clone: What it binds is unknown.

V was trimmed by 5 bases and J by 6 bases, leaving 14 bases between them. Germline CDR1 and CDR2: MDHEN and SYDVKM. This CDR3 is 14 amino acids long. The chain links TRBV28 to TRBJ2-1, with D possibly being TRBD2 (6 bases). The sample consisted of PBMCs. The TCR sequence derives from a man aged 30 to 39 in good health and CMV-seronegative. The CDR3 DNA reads TGTGCCAGCAGTCTCTTCGGGAGTCTCAATGAGCAGTTCTTC. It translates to CASSLFGSLNEQFF.